This T cell receptor (beta chain) was captured in a study of blood T cells in healthy people across ages. A second PCR of roughly 7 to 11 cycles used a sample-barcoded 5' primer and a J-beta primer mix. TCRdb passed the 5' RACE reads through MiXCR, listing each CDR3 protein once. Among over 1,300,000 distinct CDR3 sequences listed, around 55% were seen once. PBMCs numbering at least 6 million were isolated per sample. Looked up from germline, CDR1 is MNHEY and CDR2 is SMNVEV (reference sequence). The CDR3 has 12 residues. Trimming cost V 4 bases and J 10 bases; bases outside gene matches: 6. V usage is TRBV27 and J usage is TRBJ1-1; 7 bases fit TRBD1. This sequence was found in a man between 18 and 29 years old in good health. Material for sequencing was blood. This CDR3 is CASSYQPGGAFF. Written as DNA, the CDR3 is TGTGCCAGCAGTTACCAGCCAGGGGGAGCTTTCTTT.